These 5 T cell receptor beta chains were sequenced from one sample in a study of cytomegalovirus exposure and HLA in healthy donors. The PCR employed 60 Vbeta primers together with 13 Jbeta primers. Measured with immunoSEQ multiplex PCR; TCRdb has only the in-frame clones, and not every one. The table records about 140,000 clones, about three quarters of them present only once. Sequencing input: PBMCs. These receptors all stem from a human donor in good health.

The chain uses TRBV15 and TRBJ2-1, with 7 nucleotides matching TRBD1. The CDR3 has 15 amino acids. Germline lookup yields CDR1 LNHNV and CDR2 YYDKDF (reference sequence). V dropped 5 bases and J dropped 5; count of bases not matched to a gene: 9. The CDR3 here is CATSRRDRVDNEQFF. In DNA, the CDR3 is TGTGCCACCAGCCGGAGAGACAGGGTGGACAATGAGCAGTTCTTC.

The chain uses TRBV6-1 and TRBJ1-4; D uncertain. The CDR3 length is 14 residues. V was trimmed by 7 bases and J by 0 bases, leaving 9 bases between them. Germline V gene lookup returns CDR1 MNHNS and CDR2 SASEGT. Here the CDR3 DNA reads TGTGCCAGCATTAATTTTGCAACTAATGAAAAACTGTTTTTT. Protein product: CASINFATNEKLFF.

CDR3 sequence (DNA): TGCGCCAGCAGCCAACGACTAGTTTCACCCACAGATACGCAGTATTTT. It is translated as CASSQRLVSPTDTQYF. The V call is TRBV4-1, the J call TRBJ2-3; TRBD2 is a possible D gene (6 bases). V dropped 2 bases and J dropped 2 bases, with 14 bases sitting between them. There are 16 residues in the CDR3. From germline, CDR1 is MGHRA and CDR2 YSYEKL.

The chain has TRBV5-1 and TRBJ2-1; 11 bases line up with TRBD1. CDR1 SGHRS and CDR2 YFSETQ come from the germline V gene. This CDR3 has 16 residues. The trim removed 3 bases at V and 0 bases at J, leaving 2 bases unmatched. For the CDR3, the DNA is TGCGCCAGCAGCTCCGGGACAGGGGGCTCCTACAATGAGCAGTTCTTC. Translating gives CASSSGTGGSYNEQFF. Full variable domain (remainder filled in from reference TRBV5-1 and TRBJ2-1): KAGVTQTPRYLIKTRGQQVTLSCSPISGHRSVSWYQQTPGQGLQFLFEYFSETQRNKGNFPGRFSGRQFSNSRSEMNVSTLELGDSALYLCASSSGTGGSYNEQFFGPGTRLTVL.

The CDR3 DNA reads as TGTGCCAGCAGTTTAGGGACATTTTACGGAAACACCATATATTTT. This gives the protein CASSLGTFYGNTIYF. The chain combines TRBV6-5 with TRBJ1-3; D is perhaps TRBD1 (6 bases). CDR3 length equals 15 residues. V was trimmed by 4 bases and J by 4 bases, leaving 14 bases between them. The germline gives CDR1 MNHEY, CDR2 SVGAGI.